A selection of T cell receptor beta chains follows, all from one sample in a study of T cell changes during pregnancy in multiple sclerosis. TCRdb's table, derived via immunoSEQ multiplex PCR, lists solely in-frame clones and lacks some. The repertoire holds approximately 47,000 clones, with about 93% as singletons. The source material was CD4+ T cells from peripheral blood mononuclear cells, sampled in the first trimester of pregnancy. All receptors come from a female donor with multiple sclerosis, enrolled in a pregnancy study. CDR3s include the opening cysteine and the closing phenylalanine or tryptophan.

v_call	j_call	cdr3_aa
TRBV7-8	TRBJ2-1	CASTLGGDYNEQFF
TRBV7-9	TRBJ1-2	CASSLMGASGYTF
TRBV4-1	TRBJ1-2	CASSLGGYGYTF
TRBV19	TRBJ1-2	CASTSAGAGGWLNF
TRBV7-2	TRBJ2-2	CASSWGGTGVSGELFF
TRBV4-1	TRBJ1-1	CASSQEGLLSFF
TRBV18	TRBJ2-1	CASSQGLAPLNEQFF
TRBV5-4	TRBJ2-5	CASSPLGAGTTQETQYF
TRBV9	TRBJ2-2	CASSVVINSGTGELFF
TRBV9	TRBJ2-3	CASSVIAGALTDTQYF
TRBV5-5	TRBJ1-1	CASSLMGGGNTEAFF
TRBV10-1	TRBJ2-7	CASSESVGADEQYF
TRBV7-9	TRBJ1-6	CASSTGTGNNSPLHF
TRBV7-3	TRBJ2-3	CASSLTFGGARDTQYF
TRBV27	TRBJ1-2	CASSLNINSRNYGYTF